This T cell receptor (beta chain) was sequenced during a study of blood T cell repertoires in COVID-19. Study details: Researchers got acute and convalescent COVID-19 samples from the United States, Italy and Spain.

Libraries were prepared by immunoSEQ multiplex PCR; TCRdb keeps only in-frame clonotypes and omits some of them. The table lists 70,000 to 95,000 clones, 85% to 95% of them singletons, with 6.3% in the top ten. Material: peripheral blood. This TCR came from a woman aged 60 to 75 with active COVID-19.

This chain's CDR3 is CASSTGTGNGYTF. CDR3 sequence (DNA): TGTGCCAGCAGTACCGGGACAGGGAATGGCTACACCTTC. The gene calls are TRBV5-6 and TRBJ1-2; TRBD1 matches 9 bases. The CDR3 is made up of 13 amino acids. Germline V gene lookup returns CDR1 SGHDT and CDR2 YYEEEE. Trimming cost V 5 bases and J 6 bases; bases outside gene matches: 5.